The 9 T cell receptor beta chains given below trace back to one sample, sequenced in a study of cytomegalovirus exposure and HLA in healthy donors. PCR amplification relied on 60 Vbeta primers (plus 13 Jbeta primers). The assay was immunoSEQ multiplex PCR, and TCRdb's table has in-frame clones only and misses some. The sample contains 140,000 or so clones, roughly 80% of which appear only once. The source material was PBMCs. The receptors come from a man between 35 and 55 years old in good health and CMV-seronegative.

CDR3 bases: TGTGCCAGCTCACTACTAGACACCAACACTGAAGCTTTCTTT. Its translation: CASSLLDTNTEAFF. The chain employs TRBV18 and TRBJ1-1; no definite D call. The germline V gene encodes CDR1 KGHSH and CDR2 LQKENI. V was shortened by 4 bases and J by 2 bases, with 11 bases between the two germline ends. This CDR3 is 14 amino acids long. Filled out from reference TRBV18 and TRBJ1-1, the complete variable domain reads NAGVMQNPRHLVRRRGQEARLRCSPMKGHSHVYWYRQLPEEGLKFMVYLQKENIIDESGMPKERFSAEFPKEGPSILRIQQVVRGDSAAYFCASSLLDTNTEAFFGQGTRLTVV.

The V call is TRBV28, the J call TRBJ1-4; D gene uncertain. Trimming shortened V by 3 bases and J by 9 bases, and 8 bases separated the two germline ends. The V gene's germline CDR1 is MDHEN and CDR2 SYDVKM. CDR3 size: 12 residues. The CDR3 here is CASSLSAKKLFF. The CDR3 nucleotides are TGTGCCAGCAGTTTGTCTGCGAAAAAACTGTTTTTT. The full variable domain, its missing parts supplied by reference TRBV28 and TRBJ1-4, is DVKVTQSSRYLVKRTGEKVFLECVQDMDHENMFWYRQDPGLGLRLIYFSYDVKMKEKGDIPEGYSVSREKKERFSLILESASTNQTSMYLCASSLSAKKLFFGSGTQLSVL.

The rearrangement joins TRBV5-1 to TRBJ1-2; TRBD1 aligns across 12 bases. V shed 1 base and J 6 bases; nucleotides not matched to a gene: 4. The CDR3 is 15 amino acids. CDR1 is SGHRS, CDR2 YFSETQ, per germline. The CDR3 region is CASSLTGTGGHGYTF. CDR3 nucleotides: TGCGCCAGCAGCTTGACCGGGACAGGGGGCCATGGCTACACCTTC.

This chain uses TRBV2 with TRBJ2-7, with 8 positions matching TRBD1. CDR3 length: 16 amino acids. From germline, CDR1 is SNHLY and CDR2 FYNNEI. The V and J ends lost 7 bases and 2 bases, in that order; junction bases with no gene match: 13. CDR3 loop: CASKAKWQGAPYEQYF. CDR3 nucleotide sequence: TGTGCCAGCAAAGCCAAATGGCAGGGGGCGCCCTACGAGCAGTACTTC.

The rearrangement uses TRBV10-1 and TRBJ1-1; 7 bases are a match to TRBD1. Losses at the gene ends were 6 bases for V and 8 bases for J; bases not matched to a gene: 9. This CDR3 is built from 13 residues. CDR1 is WNHNN and CDR2 is SYGVQD in the germline V gene (reference sequence). The CDR3 spells CASRPRDSSEAFF. DNA of the CDR3: TGCGCCAGCAGACCCCGGGACAGTTCCGAAGCTTTCTTT.

The chain carries TRBV9 and TRBJ2-4; the match to TRBD1 covers 10 bases. After removal of 0 bases from V and 0 bases from J, the junction contained 9 bases not matched to a gene. Per germline, CDR1 SGDLS and CDR2 YYNGEE. The CDR3 consists of 19 residues. The CDR3 reads CASSVGSRQGAVAKNIQYF. The CDR3 bases are TGTGCCAGCAGCGTAGGGTCGAGACAGGGGGCGGTAGCCAAAAACATTCAGTACTTC.

The chain has TRBV2 and TRBJ1-2, with D perhaps TRBD1 (6 bases). Germline loops: CDR1 SNHLY, CDR2 FYNNEI. The CDR3 contains 13 residues. Deletions cut 4 bases from V and 10 bases from J, with 16 bases between. In nucleotides, the CDR3 is TGTGCCAGCAGTGTTAGAGGGGGAGGGGACTACACCTTC. Protein product: CASSVRGGGDYTF.

The chain uses TRBV6-5 and TRBJ2-5; tentatively, D is TRBD1 (5 bases). The V end lost 6 bases, the J end lost 5 bases, and 13 bases lay between the germline ends. Germline CDR1 reads MNHEY; CDR2 reads SVGAGI. This CDR3 region has 13 residues. The CDR3 sequence is CASRDGAWETQYF. The CDR3 DNA is TGTGCCAGCAGAGATGGGGCGTGGGAGACCCAGTACTTC.

Here the CDR3 reads CASSIGTGVLSYEQYF. The CDR3 bases are TGTGCCAGCAGTATAGGGACAGGGGTTCTCTCCTACGAGCAGTACTTC. The chain is built from TRBV5-6 and TRBJ2-7; 10 bases are shared with TRBD1. CDR3 length equals 16 residues. J gave up 0 bases and V 5 bases, and 8 bases lay outside the gene matches. CDR1 is SGHDT, CDR2 YYEEEE, per germline.